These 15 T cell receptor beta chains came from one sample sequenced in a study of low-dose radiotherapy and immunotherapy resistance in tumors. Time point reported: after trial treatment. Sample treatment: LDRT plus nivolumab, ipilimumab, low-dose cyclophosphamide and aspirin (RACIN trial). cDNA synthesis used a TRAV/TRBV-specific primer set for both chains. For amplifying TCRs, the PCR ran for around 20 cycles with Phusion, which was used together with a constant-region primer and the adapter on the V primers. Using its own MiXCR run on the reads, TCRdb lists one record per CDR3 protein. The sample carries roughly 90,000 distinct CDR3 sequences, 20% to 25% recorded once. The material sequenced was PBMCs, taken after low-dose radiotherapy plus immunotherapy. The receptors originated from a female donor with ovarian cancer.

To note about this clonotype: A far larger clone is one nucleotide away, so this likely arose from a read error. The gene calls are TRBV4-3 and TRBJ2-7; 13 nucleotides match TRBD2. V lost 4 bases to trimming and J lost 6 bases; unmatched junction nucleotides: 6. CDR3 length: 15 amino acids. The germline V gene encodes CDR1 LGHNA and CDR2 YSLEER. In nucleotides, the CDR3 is TGCGCCAGCAGCCCGGGACTAGCGGGAAAAGGCGAGCAGTACTTC. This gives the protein CASSPGLAGKGEQYF.

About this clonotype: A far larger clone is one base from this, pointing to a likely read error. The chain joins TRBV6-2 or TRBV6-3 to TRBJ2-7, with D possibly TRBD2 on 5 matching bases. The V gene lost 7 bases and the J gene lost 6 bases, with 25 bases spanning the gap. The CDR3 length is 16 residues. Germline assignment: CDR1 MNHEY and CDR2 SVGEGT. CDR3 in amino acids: CASTQLGVTRAIEQYF. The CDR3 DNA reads TGTGCCAGCACTCAACTCGGGGTGACCAGAGCGATCGAGCAGTACTTC.

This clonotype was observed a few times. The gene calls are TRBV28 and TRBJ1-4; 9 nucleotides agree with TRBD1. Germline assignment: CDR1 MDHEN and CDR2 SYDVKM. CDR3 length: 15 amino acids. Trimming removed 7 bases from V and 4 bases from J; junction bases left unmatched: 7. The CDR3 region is CASTNTGGRNEKLFF. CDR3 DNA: TGTGCCAGCACCAATACAGGGGGCCGTAATGAAAAACTGTTTTTT.

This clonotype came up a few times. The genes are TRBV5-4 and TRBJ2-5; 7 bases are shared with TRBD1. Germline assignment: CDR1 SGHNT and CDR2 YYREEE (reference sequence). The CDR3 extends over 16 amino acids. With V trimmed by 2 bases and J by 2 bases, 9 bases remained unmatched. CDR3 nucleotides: TGTGCCAGCAGCTTACGACAGGGTTTTGGGCAAGAGACCCAGTACTTC. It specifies CASSLRQGFGQETQYF. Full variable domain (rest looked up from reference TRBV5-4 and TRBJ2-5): ETGVTQSPTHLIKTRGQQVTLRCSSQSGHNTVSWYQQALGQGPQFIFQYYREEENGRGNFPPRFSGLQFPNYSSELNVNALELDDSALYLCASSLRQGFGQETQYFGPGTRLLVL.

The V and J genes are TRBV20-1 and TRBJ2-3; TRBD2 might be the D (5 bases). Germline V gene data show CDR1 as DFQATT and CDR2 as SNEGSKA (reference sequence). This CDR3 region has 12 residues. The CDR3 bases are TGCAGCCGGGATGGGCTTGCAGATACGCAGTATTTT. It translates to CSRDGLADTQYF.

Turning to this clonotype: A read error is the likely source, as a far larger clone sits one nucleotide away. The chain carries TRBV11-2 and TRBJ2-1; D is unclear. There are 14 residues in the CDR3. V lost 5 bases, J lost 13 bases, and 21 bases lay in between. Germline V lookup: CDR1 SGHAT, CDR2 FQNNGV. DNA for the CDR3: TGTGCCAGCAGCCACCCCCTGGTCCGAGAGACCCAGTTCTTC. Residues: CASSHPLVRETQFF.

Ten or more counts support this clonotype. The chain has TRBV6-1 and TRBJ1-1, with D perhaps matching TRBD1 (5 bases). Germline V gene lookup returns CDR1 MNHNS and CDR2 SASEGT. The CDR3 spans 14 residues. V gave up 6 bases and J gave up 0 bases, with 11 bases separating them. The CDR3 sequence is CASSRQYMNTEAFF. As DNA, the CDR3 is TGTGCCAGCAGCCGACAGTATATGAACACTGAAGCTTTCTTT.

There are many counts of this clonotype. The CDR3 DNA sequence: TGTGCCAGCAGTCAATACAGGGGCCGCACAGATACGCAGTATTTT. It translates to CASSQYRGRTDTQYF. The chain recombines TRBV6-2 or TRBV6-3 with TRBJ2-3, with 7 bases aligning to TRBD1. J was trimmed by 1 base and V by 5 bases; bases with no gene match: 6. This CDR3 region has 15 residues. Per the germline V gene, CDR1 is MNHEY and CDR2 is SVGEGT.

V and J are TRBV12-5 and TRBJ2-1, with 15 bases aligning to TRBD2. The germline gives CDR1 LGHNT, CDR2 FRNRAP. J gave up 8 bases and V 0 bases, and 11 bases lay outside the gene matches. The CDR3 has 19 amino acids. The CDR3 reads CASGLVGARTSGREDEQFF. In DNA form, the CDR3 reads TGTGCTAGTGGTTTGGTGGGGGCCCGGACTAGCGGGAGGGAAGATGAGCAGTTCTTC.

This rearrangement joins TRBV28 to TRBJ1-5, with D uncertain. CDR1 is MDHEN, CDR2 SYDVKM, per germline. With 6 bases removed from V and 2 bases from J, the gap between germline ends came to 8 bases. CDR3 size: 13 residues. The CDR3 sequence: CASRDWGNQPQHF. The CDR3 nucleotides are TGTGCCAGCAGGGACTGGGGCAATCAGCCCCAGCATTTT.

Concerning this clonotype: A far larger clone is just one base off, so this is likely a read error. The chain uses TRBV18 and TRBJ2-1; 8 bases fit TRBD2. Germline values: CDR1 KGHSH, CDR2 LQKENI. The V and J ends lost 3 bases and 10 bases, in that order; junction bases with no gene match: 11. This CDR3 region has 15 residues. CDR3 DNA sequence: TGTGCCAGCTCACCGGGCCTAGCGGGTGACTACGAGCAGTTCTTC. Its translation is CASSPGLAGDYEQFF. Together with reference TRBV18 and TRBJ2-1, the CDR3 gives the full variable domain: NAGVMQNPRHLVRRRGQEARLRCSPMKGHSHVYWYRQLPEEGLKFMVYLQKENIIDESGMPKERFSAEFPKEGPSILRIQQVVRGDSAAYFCASSPGLAGDYEQFFGPGTRLTVL.

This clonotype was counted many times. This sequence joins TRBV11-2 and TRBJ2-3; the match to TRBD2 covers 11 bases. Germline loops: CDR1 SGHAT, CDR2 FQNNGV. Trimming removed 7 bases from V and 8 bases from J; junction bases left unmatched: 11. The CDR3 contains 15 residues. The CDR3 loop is CASTVSGGAFITQYF. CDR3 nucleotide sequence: TGTGCCAGCACCGTTAGCGGGGGGGCCTTTATTACGCAGTATTTT.

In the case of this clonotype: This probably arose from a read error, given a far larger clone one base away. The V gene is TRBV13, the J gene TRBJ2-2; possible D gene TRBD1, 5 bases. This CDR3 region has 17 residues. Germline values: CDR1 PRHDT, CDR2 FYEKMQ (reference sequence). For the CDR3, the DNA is TGTGCCAGCAGCGAGCAACCCCGACAGAAGAACGCCGGGGAGCTGTTTTTT. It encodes CASSEQPRQKNAGELFF.

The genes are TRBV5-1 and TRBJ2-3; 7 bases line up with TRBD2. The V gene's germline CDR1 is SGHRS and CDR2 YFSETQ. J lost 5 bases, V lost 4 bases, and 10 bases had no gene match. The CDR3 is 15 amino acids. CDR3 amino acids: CASSRDPGTKDTQYF. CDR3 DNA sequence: TGCGCCAGCAGCCGGGACCCAGGGACTAAAGATACGCAGTATTTT. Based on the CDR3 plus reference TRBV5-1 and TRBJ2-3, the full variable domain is KAGVTQTPRYLIKTRGQQVTLSCSPISGHRSVSWYQQTPGQGLQFLFEYFSETQRNKGNFPGRFSGRQFSNSRSEMNVSTLELGDSALYLCASSRDPGTKDTQYFGPGTRLTVL.

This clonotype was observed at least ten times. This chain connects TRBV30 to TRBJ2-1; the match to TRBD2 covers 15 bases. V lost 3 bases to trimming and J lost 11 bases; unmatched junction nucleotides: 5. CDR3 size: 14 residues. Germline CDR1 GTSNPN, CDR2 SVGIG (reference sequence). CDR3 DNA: TGTGCCTGGAGGACCGGACTAGCGGGAGGGAAGCAGTTCTTC. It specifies CAWRTGLAGGKQFF. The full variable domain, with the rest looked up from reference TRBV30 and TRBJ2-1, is SQTIHQWPATLVQPVGSPLSLECTVEGTSNPNLYWYRQAAGRGLQLLFYSVGIGQISSEVPQNLSASRPQDRQFILSSKKLLLSDSGFYLCAWRTGLAGGKQFFGPGTRLTVL.